These 26 T cell receptor beta chains were all obtained from the same sample, sequenced in a study of cytomegalovirus exposure and HLA in healthy donors. The data were produced by immunoSEQ multiplex PCR, yet TCRdb's version contains in-frame clones alone and is incomplete. The table records approximately 120,000 clones, about nine tenths of them present only once. The sample taken for sequencing was PBMCs. The receptors originated from a woman in her late teens or twenties in good health and CMV-seronegative.

The chain is built from TRBV6-4 and TRBJ1-1; 11 bases are a match to TRBD1. Germline assignment: CDR1 MRHNA and CDR2 SNTAGT. V lost 6 bases, J lost 5 bases, and 8 bases stayed unmatched. This CDR3 comprises 15 residues. The CDR3 here is CASRTTGTGGTEAFF. The DNA of the CDR3 is TGTGCCAGCAGGACTACCGGGACAGGGGGAACTGAAGCTTTCTTT.

The CDR3 here is CASSQALAGGNNEQFF. In DNA form, the CDR3 reads TGTGCCAGCAGCCAAGCGCTAGCGGGAGGGAACAATGAGCAGTTCTTC. The rearrangement links TRBV14 to TRBJ2-1; 12 nucleotides match TRBD2. CDR3 size: 16 residues. Germline CDR1 and CDR2: SGHDN and FVKESK. V trimming: 1 base; J trimming: 5 bases; junction bases outside the gene matches: 3.

CDR3 sequence: CASSIEGGRAYEQYF. The CDR3 DNA is TGTGCCAGTAGTATAGAGGGCGGGAGGGCCTACGAGCAGTACTTC. The V gene is TRBV19, the J gene TRBJ2-7; 9 bases map to TRBD2. The junction had 2 bases not matched to a gene; V was cut back by 0 bases and J by 2 bases. The CDR3 runs to 15 residues. In germline, CDR1 is LNHDA, CDR2 SQIVND (reference sequence).

The chain carries TRBV29-1 and TRBJ2-2; possibly TRBD2 for D (6 bases). CDR1 and CDR2 (germline): SQVTM, ANQGSEA. Trimming cost V 4 bases and J 3 bases, with 15 bases left between them. The CDR3 spans 15 residues. CDR3 DNA sequence: TGCAGCGTTGGGAGGGAATCTAGCGACACCGGGGAGCTGTTTTTT. This codes for CSVGRESSDTGELFF.

The rearrangement links TRBV28 to TRBJ2-3, with D hard to call. This CDR3 has 17 residues. Germline CDR1 is MDHEN and CDR2 is SYDVKM. V gave up 4 bases and J gave up 2 bases, with 19 bases separating them. The CDR3 sequence: CASSSPMGSPYTDTQYF. CDR3 DNA sequence: TGTGCCAGCAGTTCCCCCATGGGCTCCCCATACACAGATACGCAGTATTTT.

The rearrangement links TRBV27 to TRBJ2-3, with 11 nucleotides matching TRBD2. The CDR3 length is 17 residues. After removal of 5 bases from V and 5 bases from J, the junction contained 12 bases not matched to a gene. Germline V gene sequence: CDR1 MNHEY, CDR2 SMNVEV (reference sequence). The CDR3 coding sequence is TGTGCCAGCAGTGCCATGCGTAGCGGGAGGGCAGAAGATACGCAGTATTTT. Translated, it gives CASSAMRSGRAEDTQYF.

This clone was observed a single time. This rearrangement joins TRBV7-2 to TRBJ1-2, with a weak D call TRBD1 (6 bases). Germline V CDR1 and CDR2: SGHTA, FQGNSA. The CDR3 totals 14 residues. Trimming left V 4 bases short and J 8 bases short, with 17 bases between. The CDR3: CASSWGRGMGGYTF. The CDR3 bases are TGTGCCAGCAGCTGGGGCAGGGGAATGGGCGGCTACACCTTC.

V gene TRBV4-1 combines with J gene TRBJ2-6, with TRBD1 matching over 8 bases. The CDR3 is made up of 17 amino acids. Trimming at V came to 4 bases and at J to 1 base, leaving 6 bases not matched to a gene. CDR1 is MGHRA and CDR2 is YSYEKL in the germline V gene. The CDR3, as DNA: TGCGCCAGCAGCCCTACAGGGGGATTATCTGGGGCCAACGTCCTGACTTTC. Translating gives CASSPTGGLSGANVLTF.

The V gene is TRBV5-4, the J gene TRBJ2-7, with D possibly TRBD1 on 6 matching bases. The V gene lost 6 bases and the J gene lost 4 bases, with 14 bases spanning the gap. The CDR3 covers 13 residues. In germline, CDR1 is SGHNT, CDR2 YYREEE (reference sequence). For the CDR3, the DNA is TGTGCCAGCACTCCGGGCAGGGGTTACGAGCAGTACTTC. Its protein is CASTPGRGYEQYF.

This chain links TRBV5-6 with TRBJ1-2, with TRBD1 matching over 9 bases. Germline V gene sequence: CDR1 SGHDT, CDR2 YYEEEE. V lost 6 bases and J lost 5; bases outside the gene matches: 8. The CDR3 runs to 14 residues. The CDR3 DNA follows: TGTGCCAGCATGGGGACAGGGTTAGATTATGGCTACACCTTC. This translates into CASMGTGLDYGYTF.

The sample holds one count of this clone. CDR3 nucleotides: TGTGCCAGCAGCTCCCAAAACACAGATACGCAGTATTTT. Amino acids: CASSSQNTDTQYF. The chain recombines TRBV7-6 with TRBJ2-3, with D unclear. Looked up from germline, CDR1 is SGHVS and CDR2 is FNYEAQ. The V and J ends lost 4 bases and 2 bases respectively, with 7 bases between them. This CDR3 contains 13 residues.

V usage is TRBV19 and J usage is TRBJ2-3; 10 nucleotides agree with TRBD1. This CDR3 has 15 residues. Trimming removed 4 bases from V and 4 bases from J; junction bases left unmatched: 5. CDR1 LNHDA and CDR2 SQIVND come from the germline V gene (reference sequence). The CDR3 nucleotides read TGTGCCAGTAGTACCGGGACAGGGGAAGCAGATACGCAGTATTTT. As protein: CASSTGTGEADTQYF.

The gene calls are TRBV13 and TRBJ2-3; TRBD2 matches at 9 bases. Germline V gene sequence: CDR1 PRHDT, CDR2 FYEKMQ (reference sequence). J lost 3 bases, V lost 8 bases, and 0 bases had no gene match. This CDR3 has 12 residues. In nucleotides, the CDR3 is TGTGCCAGCCTAGCGGGAACAGATACGCAGTATTTT. It encodes CASLAGTDTQYF.

The chain combines TRBV11-2 with TRBJ2-5, with D perhaps TRBD2 (6 bases). This CDR3 is 14 amino acids long. Looked up from germline, CDR1 is SGHAT and CDR2 is FQNNGV. Trimming removed 0 bases from V and 5 bases from J, with 10 bases in between. CDR3 sequence reads: CASSLEAGGETQYF. The CDR3 region has the DNA TGTGCCAGCAGCTTAGAAGCGGGTGGCGAGACCCAGTACTTC.

This chain uses TRBV7-3 with TRBJ2-1, with D perhaps matching TRBD2 (6 bases). V shed 5 bases and J shed 4 bases, with 21 bases lying between them. There are 17 residues in the CDR3. Germline V lookup: CDR1 SGHTA, CDR2 FQGTGA. CDR3 loop: CASSPKAAGGAYNEQFF. The CDR3 DNA sequence: TGTGCCAGCAGCCCCAAGGCGGCGGGCGGGGCATACAATGAGCAGTTCTTC.

This chain uses TRBV27 with TRBJ2-7; TRBD1 matches at 10 bases. CDR1 and CDR2 from the germline V gene are MNHEY and SMNVEV (reference sequence). This CDR3 is built from 18 residues. V gave up 4 bases and J gave up 0 bases; unmatched junction bases: 12. CDR3: CASSSPLRQGASSYEQYF. CDR3 nucleotide sequence: TGTGCCAGCAGTTCGCCTTTAAGACAGGGGGCCAGCTCCTACGAGCAGTACTTC.

A single count supports this clone. V is TRBV19 and J is TRBJ1-1; D may be TRBD1 (5 bases). Germline V gene lookup returns CDR1 LNHDA and CDR2 SQIVND (reference sequence). Deletions cut 3 bases from V and 8 bases from J, with 10 bases between. The CDR3 spans 12 residues. The CDR3 region has the DNA TGTGCCAGTAGTATTGGGACTCCAGAAGCTTTCTTT. This encodes CASSIGTPEAFF.

V and J are TRBV9 and TRBJ1-2, with TRBD1 matching 8 bases. Germline V gene data show CDR1 as SGDLS and CDR2 as YYNGEE. The CDR3 covers 15 residues. After removal of 2 bases from V and 2 bases from J, the junction contained 5 bases not matched to a gene. The CDR3 protein is CASSVSTGGNYGYTF. CDR3 in DNA: TGTGCCAGCAGCGTGTCAACAGGGGGGAACTATGGCTACACCTTC.

The table lists this clone with a count of one. V usage is TRBV29-1 and J usage is TRBJ2-3, with D perhaps TRBD2 (5 bases). The CDR3 has 10 residues. Germline CDR1 reads SQVTM; CDR2 reads ANQGSEA. Trimming removed 6 bases at V and 8 bases at J, with 9 bases between. Here the CDR3 reads CSVAEVTQYF. Written as DNA, the CDR3 is TGCAGCGTGGCGGAGGTTACGCAGTATTTT.

The chain recombines TRBV7-9 with TRBJ1-5, with D possibly being TRBD1 (5 bases). Germline values: CDR1 SEHNR, CDR2 FQNEAQ (reference sequence). Trimming shortened V by 4 bases and J by 2 bases, and 15 bases separated the two germline ends. The CDR3 is 16 amino acids. The CDR3 region has the DNA TGTGCCAGCAGCTCCCCGACAGATTTCGGCAATCAGCCCCAGCATTTT. Encoded protein: CASSSPTDFGNQPQHF.

The chain has TRBV6-5 and TRBJ2-3; TRBD2 matches 8 bases. Trimming took 7 bases from V and 4 from J; bases not matched to a gene: 10. There are 15 residues in the CDR3. Germline V gene data show CDR1 as MNHEY and CDR2 as SVGAGI. The CDR3: CASKNSGIPSDTQYF. CDR3 sequence (DNA): TGTGCCAGCAAAAATAGCGGGATCCCCTCAGATACGCAGTATTTT.

The rearrangement uses TRBV12-5 and TRBJ2-7; a weak D match, TRBD1 (6 bases). V gave up 6 bases and J gave up 6 bases, with 18 bases separating them. Germline-derived CDR1 and CDR2 are LGHNT and FRNRAP. This CDR3 has 14 amino acids. The CDR3 coding sequence is TGTGCTAGTGGGCCGCCCCAACAGGGAAGCGAGCAGTACTTC. Translation gives CASGPPQQGSEQYF.

This chain joins TRBV11-3 and TRBJ1-1, with D hard to call. Germline CDR1 SGHNT, CDR2 YENEEA. V lost 3 bases to trimming and J lost 5 bases, with 10 bases between them. CDR3 length: 13 residues. CDR3 protein: CASSLGSWTEAFF. DNA of the CDR3: TGTGCCAGCAGCTTGGGGAGTTGGACTGAAGCTTTCTTT. Variable domain in full (rest from reference TRBV11-3 and TRBJ1-1): EAGVVQSPRYKIIEKKQPVAFWCNPISGHNTLYWYLQNLGQGPELLIRYENEEAVDDSQLPKDRFSAERLKGVDSTLKIQPAELGDSAVYLCASSLGSWTEAFFGQGTRLTVV.

This clone was counted once. The chain links TRBV7-2 to TRBJ2-5; tentatively, D is TRBD1 (5 bases). Trimming took off 5 bases at V and 4 bases at J, with 20 bases between the two ends. CDR1 is SGHTA, CDR2 FQGNSA, per germline. The CDR3 is 16 residues long. CDR3 in DNA: TGTGCCAGCAGCCAACCGTGGGGCGGTGCGCCAGAGACCCAGTACTTC. Residues: CASSQPWGGAPETQYF.

This chain's CDR3 is CASSPSGRAWNTGELFF. In nucleotides, the CDR3 is TGTGCCAGCAGCCCGAGCGGGAGGGCCTGGAACACCGGGGAGCTGTTTTTT. The chain links TRBV5-6 to TRBJ2-2; 10 positions agree with TRBD2. CDR1 and CDR2 (germline): SGHDT, YYEEEE. The V segment lost 4 bases and the J segment 1 base; nucleotides outside the gene matches: 7. CDR3 length: 17 amino acids.

The CDR3 loop reads CASSYSGTGYEQYF. The DNA for the CDR3 is TGTGCCAGCAGTTACTCTGGGACAGGGTACGAGCAGTACTTC. The rearrangement uses TRBV6-5 and TRBJ2-7; TRBD1 aligns across 9 bases. Germline CDR1 MNHEY, CDR2 SVGAGI. The CDR3 runs to 14 residues. V trimming: 0 bases; J trimming: 4 bases; junction bases outside the gene matches: 1.